This TCR beta chain comes out of a study of cytomegalovirus exposure and HLA in healthy donors. General study points: Versus the approximately 700-donor mean, an Asian-associated ancestry cluster reportedly showed fewer N-insertions in a later analysis. Later analysis revealed greater clonal expansion in HLA-associated TCR beta chains than in equally common others.

To note about this clone: Its antigen is undetermined.

The PCR ran on 60 Vbeta and 13 Jbeta primers. TCRdb's table, derived via immunoSEQ multiplex PCR, lists solely in-frame clones and lacks some. The sample lists 150,000 to 200,000 clones; roughly 77% were seen once. The V gene's germline CDR1 is MGHRA and CDR2 YSYEKL. This CDR3 region has 14 residues. Input material: PBMCs. The V and J genes are TRBV4-1 and TRBJ2-5; TRBD1 is a possible D gene (6 bases). The DNA end favors TRBJ2-7, so the J call may be wrong. The origin of this receptor is a male donor in good health and CMV-seronegative. This chain's CDR3 is CASSQGQGQNEQYF. The CDR3 DNA follows: TGCGCCAGCAGCCAAGGTCAGGGGCAGAACGAGCAGTACTTC.